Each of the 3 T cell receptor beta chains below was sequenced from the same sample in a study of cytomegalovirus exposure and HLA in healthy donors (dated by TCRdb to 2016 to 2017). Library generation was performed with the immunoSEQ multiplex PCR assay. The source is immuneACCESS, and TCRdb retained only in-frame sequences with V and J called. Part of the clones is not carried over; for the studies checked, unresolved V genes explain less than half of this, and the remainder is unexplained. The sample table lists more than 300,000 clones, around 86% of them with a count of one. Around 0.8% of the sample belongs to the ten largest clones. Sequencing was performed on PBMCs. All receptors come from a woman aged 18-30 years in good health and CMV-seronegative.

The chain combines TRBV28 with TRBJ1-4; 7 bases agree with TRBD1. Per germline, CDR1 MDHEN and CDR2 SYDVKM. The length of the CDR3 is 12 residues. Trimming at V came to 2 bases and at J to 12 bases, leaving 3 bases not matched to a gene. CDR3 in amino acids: CASSLRGTELFF. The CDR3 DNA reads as TGTGCCAGCAGTTTAAGGGGGACAGAACTGTTTTTT.

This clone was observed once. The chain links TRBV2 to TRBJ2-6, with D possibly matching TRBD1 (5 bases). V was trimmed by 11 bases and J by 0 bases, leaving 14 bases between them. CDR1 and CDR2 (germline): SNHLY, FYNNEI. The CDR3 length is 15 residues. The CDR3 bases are TGTGCCGCCTCGGACACATTCTCTGGGGCCAACGTCCTGACTTTC. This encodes CAASDTFSGANVLTF.

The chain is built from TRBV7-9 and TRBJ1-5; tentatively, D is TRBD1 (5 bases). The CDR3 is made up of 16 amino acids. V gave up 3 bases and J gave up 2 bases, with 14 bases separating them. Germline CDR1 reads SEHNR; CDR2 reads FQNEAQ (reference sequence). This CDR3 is CASSLWGVGGNQPQHF. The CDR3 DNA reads TGTGCCAGCAGCTTGTGGGGGGTTGGAGGCAATCAGCCCCAGCATTTT.